One and the same sample provided the 25 T cell receptor beta chains below, sequenced in a study of blood T cell repertoires in COVID-19. Only in-frame clones appear in the TCRdb table, and some are missing; sequencing was by immunoSEQ multiplex PCR. The sample holds more than 35,000 clones; about four fifths are singletons and the top ten take approximately 40%. Sequencing used peripheral blood. These receptors were obtained from a woman at least 80 years old with acute or convalescent COVID-19.

This clone appeared a single time. The chain has TRBV6-2 or TRBV6-3 and TRBJ2-5; 12 bases match TRBD2. After removal of 0 bases from V and 4 bases from J, the junction contained 3 bases not matched to a gene. This CDR3 has 16 residues. Germline V lookup: CDR1 MNHEY, CDR2 SVGEGT. CDR3 loop: CASSYSGLAGTETQYF. The CDR3 nucleotides read TGTGCCAGCAGTTACTCCGGACTAGCGGGGACAGAGACCCAGTACTTC.

This chain connects TRBV4-3 to TRBJ1-2, with 11 nucleotides matching TRBD1. The CDR3 is 17 residues long. The V gene end was trimmed by 1 base and the J gene end by 5 bases; junction bases not matched to a gene: 9. Germline V gives CDR1 LGHNA, CDR2 YSLEER. The CDR3: CASSQGTGGAGPYGYTF. The CDR3, as DNA: TGCGCCAGCAGCCAAGGGACAGGGGGCGCGGGGCCATATGGCTACACCTTC.

This clone has more than one count but fewer than ten. Written as DNA, the CDR3 is TGTGCCACCAGCAGAGATCAGGGTGGCTACACCTTC. It is translated as CATSRDQGGYTF. The chain joins TRBV15 to TRBJ1-2; D may be TRBD1 (5 bases). The ends were cut back, 0 bases at V and 7 bases at J, with 6 bases in the middle. The germline V gene has CDR1 LNHNV and CDR2 YYDKDF (reference sequence). This CDR3 region has 12 residues.

A few counts support this clone. The V gene is TRBV28, the J gene TRBJ2-5; no clear D gene. The CDR3 contains 14 residues. Trimming pared 2 bases from V and 5 bases from J, leaving 12 bases between. Germline loops: CDR1 MDHEN, CDR2 SYDVKM. Written as DNA, the CDR3 is TGTGCCAGCAGTTTACTGGGCGTTCGGGAGACCCAGTACTTC. As protein: CASSLLGVRETQYF.

This clone was detected only once. The chain joins TRBV19 to TRBJ1-4, with D tentatively TRBD1 (5 bases). CDR3 length equals 14 residues. The germline V gene encodes CDR1 LNHDA and CDR2 SQIVND (reference sequence). With 3 bases removed from V and 5 bases from J, the gap between germline ends came to 10 bases. The CDR3 DNA follows: TGTGCCAGTAGTATGGGGCAGTTGAATGAAAAACTGTTTTTT. Translating it yields CASSMGQLNEKLFF.

V usage is TRBV24-1 and J usage is TRBJ2-1, with 11 bases aligning to TRBD2. Germline CDR1 reads KGHDR; CDR2 reads SFDVKD. The V segment lost 0 bases and the J segment 7 bases; nucleotides outside the gene matches: 4. The CDR3 length is 16 residues. CDR3 sequence (DNA): TGTGCCACCAGTGATTTGGTTAGCGGGGGGGGAAATGAGCAGTTCTTC. Amino acids: CATSDLVSGGGNEQFF.

The chain couples TRBV6-5 to TRBJ1-1, with D maybe TRBD1 (5 bases). The germline V and J ends were trimmed by 8 bases and 2 bases, with 15 bases remaining between them. This CDR3 contains 14 residues. The germline gives CDR1 MNHEY, CDR2 SVGAGI. CDR3 nucleotide sequence: TGTGCCAGCCGGCTCGGAGACAGCAACACTGAAGCTTTCTTT. This translates into CASRLGDSNTEAFF.

This clone was counted a single time. This chain connects TRBV10-1 to TRBJ1-1, with D tentatively TRBD1 (6 bases). This CDR3 contains 10 residues. The germline CDR1 and CDR2 sequences are WNHNN and SYGVQD (reference sequence). Trimming took 5 bases from V and 8 from J, leaving 6 bases between them. This CDR3 reads CASSTGEAFF. CDR3 nucleotides: TGCGCCAGCAGTACAGGGGAAGCTTTCTTT.

The rearrangement links TRBV3-1 (or the pseudogene TRBV3-2) to TRBJ1-2; D might be TRBD1 (5 bases). The CDR3 contains 15 residues. In germline, CDR1 is LGHDT, CDR2 YNNKEL (reference sequence). V was clipped by 4 bases and J by 2 bases, with 14 bases between them. The CDR3 sequence is CASSLFPTENYGYTF. The CDR3 bases are TGTGCCAGCAGCCTCTTCCCGACAGAAAACTATGGCTACACCTTC.

The rearrangement links TRBV7-2 to TRBJ1-2, with D possibly being TRBD1 (5 bases). The V end lost 1 base, the J end lost 2 bases, and 11 bases lay between the germline ends. CDR3 length: 15 residues. Germline V gives CDR1 SGHTA, CDR2 FQGNSA. CDR3 sequence reads: CASSLVGGENYGYTF. CDR3 bases: TGTGCCAGCAGCTTAGTGGGGGGGGAAAACTATGGCTACACCTTC.

The V call is TRBV2, the J call TRBJ2-3; 16 bases align to TRBD2. Germline loops: CDR1 SNHLY, CDR2 FYNNEI. The ends lost 4 bases at V and 1 base at J; junction bases unmatched: 5. The CDR3 spans 18 residues. CDR3 sequence reads: CASSVSGTSGRGTDTQYF. CDR3 DNA: TGTGCCAGCAGTGTCTCCGGGACTAGCGGGAGGGGCACAGATACGCAGTATTTT. The whole variable domain, remainder taken from reference TRBV2 and TRBJ2-3, is EPEVTQTPSHQVTQMGQEVILRCVPISNHLYFYWYRQILGQKVEFLVSFYNNEISEKSEIFDDQFSVERPDGSNFTLKIRSTKLEDSAMYFCASSVSGTSGRGTDTQYFGPGTRLTVL.

V is TRBV27 and J is TRBJ1-1, with D possibly TRBD1 on 6 matching bases. Trimming pared 6 bases from V and 0 bases from J, leaving 11 bases between. Germline V gene sequence: CDR1 MNHEY, CDR2 SMNVEV (reference sequence). The length of the CDR3 is 14 residues. CDR3 amino acids: CASRVGALNTEAFF. The CDR3 DNA reads TGTGCCAGCAGGGTGGGGGCGCTGAACACTGAAGCTTTCTTT.

This chain connects TRBV4-1 to TRBJ2-1, with D perhaps matching TRBD1 (6 bases). Germline CDR1 MGHRA, CDR2 YSYEKL. With 3 bases removed from V and 8 bases from J, the gap between germline ends came to 20 bases. The CDR3 sequence is 16 residues long. CDR3 in amino acids: CASSHLRLVKGDEQFF. The CDR3 coding sequence is TGCGCCAGCAGCCATCTTAGATTGGTTAAGGGGGATGAGCAGTTCTTC.

The V gene is TRBV11-2, the J gene TRBJ2-5, with D unresolved. Trimming stripped 0 bases from V and 2 bases from J, with 10 bases between. Per the germline V gene, CDR1 is SGHAT and CDR2 is FQNNGV. The CDR3 is 15 residues long. The CDR3 DNA is TGTGCCAGCAGCTTAGATAATGCAGTACAAGAGACCCAGTACTTC. It translates to CASSLDNAVQETQYF.

The J gene is TRBJ2-3, the V gene TRBV19, with TRBD1 identical over 7 bases. Germline V gene data show CDR1 as LNHDA and CDR2 as SQIVND (reference sequence). The CDR3 covers 16 residues. V was clipped by 6 bases and J by 0 bases; unmatched bases: 9. CDR3 sequence (DNA): TGTGCCAGTAGAGAAACAGGGGTCGAGAGCACAGATACGCAGTATTTT. Amino acids: CASRETGVESTDTQYF.

The rearrangement joins TRBV2 to TRBJ1-2, with D perhaps matching TRBD1 (6 bases). This CDR3 spans 15 amino acids. V was cut by 4 bases and J by 4 bases, with 16 bases left in between. The germline CDR1 and CDR2 sequences are SNHLY and FYNNEI. CDR3 amino acids: CASSAPQGSAYGYTF. CDR3 coding DNA: TGTGCCAGCAGTGCCCCTCAGGGGTCTGCCTATGGCTACACCTTC.

This clone is a singleton in its sample. The V gene is TRBV2, the J gene TRBJ1-1; 7 positions agree with TRBD1. Germline-derived CDR1 and CDR2 are SNHLY and FYNNEI. V shed 4 bases and J 0 bases; nucleotides not matched to a gene: 2. The CDR3 runs to 14 residues. In DNA form, the CDR3 reads TGTGCCAGCAGTGGACAGGGAATGAACACTGAAGCTTTCTTT. This gives the protein CASSGQGMNTEAFF.

In its sample, this clone was seen a few times. The V call is TRBV18, the J call TRBJ2-2; D might be TRBD1 (6 bases). V was clipped by 0 bases and J by 5 bases, with 13 bases between them. This CDR3 has 16 residues. Germline CDR1 KGHSH, CDR2 LQKENI. CDR3: CASSPPPGQATGELFF. The CDR3 DNA is TGTGCCAGCTCACCACCGCCGGGACAAGCAACCGGGGAGCTGTTTTTT.

V usage is TRBV3-1 (or the pseudogene TRBV3-2) and J usage is TRBJ1-6, with D perhaps TRBD1 (6 bases). Germline V gene sequence: CDR1 LGHDT, CDR2 YNNKEL (reference sequence). Trimming took 4 bases from V and 7 from J, leaving 17 bases between them. The CDR3 runs 16 residues. As DNA, the CDR3 is TGTGCCAGCAGCCTCCGAGCGGGGGCCGACAATTCACCCCTCCACTTT. The encoded protein is CASSLRAGADNSPLHF.

The chain is built from TRBV6-2 or TRBV6-3 and TRBJ1-1; D perhaps matches TRBD1 (5 bases). Germline CDR1 MNHEY, CDR2 SVGEGT. CDR3 length equals 14 residues. Trimming stripped 0 bases from V and 8 bases from J, with 13 bases between. The CDR3 sequence is CASSYSTETAEAFF. The CDR3 nucleotides read TGTGCCAGCAGTTACTCGACGGAGACAGCAGAAGCTTTCTTT.

The chain uses TRBV6-5 and TRBJ2-2; the D is unclear. Germline V gene data show CDR1 as MNHEY and CDR2 as SVGAGI. Trimming left V 6 bases short and J 4 bases short, with 12 bases between. The CDR3 totals 14 residues. CDR3 in DNA: TGTGCCAGCAGCCGGGTCCCTGCCACCGGGGAGCTGTTTTTT. This gives the protein CASSRVPATGELFF.

V gene TRBV7-9 combines with J gene TRBJ2-2, with D maybe TRBD1 (8 bases). The CDR3 has 16 residues. CDR1 is SEHNR and CDR2 is FQNEAQ in the germline V gene (reference sequence). V lost 4 bases to trimming and J lost 4 bases, with 16 bases between them. CDR3 nucleotides: TGTGCCAGCAGCTACCGGACAGGGAGGGCCACCGGGGAGCTGTTTTTT. Translated: CASSYRTGRATGELFF.

The CDR3 sequence is CASSLWLAGGGETQYF. Written as DNA, the CDR3 is TGTGCCAGCAGCTTGTGGCTAGCGGGGGGGGGAGAGACCCAGTACTTC. The chain combines TRBV7-2 with TRBJ2-5, with TRBD2 matching over 12 bases. Trimming removed 3 bases from V and 4 bases from J; junction bases left unmatched: 6. Germline V gene data show CDR1 as SGHTA and CDR2 as FQGNSA. The CDR3 length is 16 residues.

This sequence joins TRBV11-2 and TRBJ2-1, with no clear D. CDR1 is SGHAT and CDR2 is FQNNGV in the germline V gene. The CDR3 covers 15 residues. The V end lost 1 base, the J end lost 0 bases, and 7 bases lay between the germline ends. CDR3 loop: CASSLGTDSYNEQFF. In nucleotides, the CDR3 is TGTGCCAGCAGCTTAGGCACAGACTCCTACAATGAGCAGTTCTTC.

This clone is a singleton in its sample. The chain recombines TRBV2 with TRBJ2-7; D uncertain. V lost 9 bases and J lost 3, with 12 bases in between. Per germline, CDR1 SNHLY and CDR2 FYNNEI. This CDR3 is built from 12 residues. The chain's CDR3 is CASTLGFYEQYF. In DNA, the CDR3 is TGTGCCAGTACGCTCGGGTTCTACGAGCAGTACTTC.